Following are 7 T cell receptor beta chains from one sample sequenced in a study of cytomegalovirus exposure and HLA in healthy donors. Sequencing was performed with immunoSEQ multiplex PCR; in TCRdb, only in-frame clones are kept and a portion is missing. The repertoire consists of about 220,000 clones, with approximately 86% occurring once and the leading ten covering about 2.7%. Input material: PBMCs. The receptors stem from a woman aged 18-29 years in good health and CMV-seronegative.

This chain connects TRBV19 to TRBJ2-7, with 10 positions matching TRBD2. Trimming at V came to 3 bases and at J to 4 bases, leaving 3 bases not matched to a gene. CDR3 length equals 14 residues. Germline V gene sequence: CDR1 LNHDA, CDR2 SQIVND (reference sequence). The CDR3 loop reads CASSMSSGSYEQYF. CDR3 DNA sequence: TGTGCCAGTAGTATGTCTAGCGGGAGTTACGAGCAGTACTTC.

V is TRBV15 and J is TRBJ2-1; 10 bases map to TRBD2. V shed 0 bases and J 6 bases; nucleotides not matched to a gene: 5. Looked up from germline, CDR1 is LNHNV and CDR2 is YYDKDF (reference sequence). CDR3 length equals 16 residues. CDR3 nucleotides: TGTGCCACCAGCAGAGATCTAGCGGGAGTCGGCAATGAGCAGTTCTTC. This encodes CATSRDLAGVGNEQFF.

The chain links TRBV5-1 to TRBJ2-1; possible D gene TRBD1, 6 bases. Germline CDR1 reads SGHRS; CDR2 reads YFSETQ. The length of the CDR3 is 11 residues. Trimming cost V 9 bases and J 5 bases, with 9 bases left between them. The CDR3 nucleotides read TGCGCCACCAAGGGGGACAATGAGCAGTTCTTC. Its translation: CATKGDNEQFF.

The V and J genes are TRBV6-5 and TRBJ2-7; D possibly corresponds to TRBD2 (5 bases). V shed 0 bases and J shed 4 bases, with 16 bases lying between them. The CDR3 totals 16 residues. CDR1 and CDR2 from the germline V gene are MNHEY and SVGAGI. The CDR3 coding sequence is TGTGCCAGCAGTTACTCGGCGGGTTCGTCATATTACGAGCAGTACTTC. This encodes CASSYSAGSSYYEQYF.

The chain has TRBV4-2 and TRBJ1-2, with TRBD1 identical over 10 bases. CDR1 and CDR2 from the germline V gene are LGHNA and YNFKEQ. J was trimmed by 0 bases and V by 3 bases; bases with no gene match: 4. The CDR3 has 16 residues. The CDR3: CASSHNGQGANYGYTF. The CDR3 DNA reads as TGTGCCAGCAGCCACAATGGACAGGGGGCTAACTATGGCTACACCTTC.

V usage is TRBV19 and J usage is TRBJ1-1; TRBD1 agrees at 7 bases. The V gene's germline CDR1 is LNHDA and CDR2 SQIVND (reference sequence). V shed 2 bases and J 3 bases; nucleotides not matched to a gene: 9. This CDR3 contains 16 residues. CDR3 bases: TGTGCCAGTAGTATAACCTTACAGGGGTTCGACACTGAAGCTTTCTTT. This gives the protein CASSITLQGFDTEAFF.

The chain's CDR3 is CASSQLPAGGPKNIQYF. In nucleotides, the CDR3 is TGCGCCAGCAGCCAGCTACCAGCGGGAGGGCCAAAAAACATTCAGTACTTC. The chain couples TRBV4-1 to TRBJ2-4, with 10 bases fitting TRBD2. The germline V gene has CDR1 MGHRA and CDR2 YSYEKL. This CDR3 is 17 amino acids long. V was pared by 3 bases and J by 4 bases, with 9 bases of the junction left unmatched.